The clone carrying this T cell receptor (beta chain) occurred a few times. What it recognizes is unknown. Germline assignment: CDR1 ENHRY and CDR2 SYGVKD. V lost 7 bases, J lost 0 bases, and 7 bases lay in between. The CDR3 is 13 amino acids. This entry belongs to a study of human T cells and chemical hapten exposure. The study's findings and limits: Positive correlation was observed between PT1 expanded TCR counts and patch test score. The presence of alopecia in the donors means their immune response may differ from healthy people's.

Time point noted: patch test 1, 2 weeks after DPC sensitization. Sample treatment: therapeutic diphenylcyclopropenone sensitization with weekly scalp DPC. Within the library, unique molecular identifiers were attached to each individual cDNA molecule. One entry per CDR3 protein results from TCRdb running MiXCR on the RACE reads. The sample contains roughly 200,000 distinct CDR3 sequences, under 25% of which appear only once. The chain joins TRBV10-3 to TRBJ2-1; D is uncertain. The sample here was whole blood, taken in connection with sensitization to the hapten diphenylcyclopropenone (DPC). The sequence was collected from a woman between 45 and 65 years old with alopecia areata. Some clones in this sample may be carry-over from other donors' samples. CDR3 residues: CAIKLSSYNEQFF. Written as DNA, the CDR3 is TGTGCCATCAAACTGAGCTCCTACAATGAGCAGTTCTTC.